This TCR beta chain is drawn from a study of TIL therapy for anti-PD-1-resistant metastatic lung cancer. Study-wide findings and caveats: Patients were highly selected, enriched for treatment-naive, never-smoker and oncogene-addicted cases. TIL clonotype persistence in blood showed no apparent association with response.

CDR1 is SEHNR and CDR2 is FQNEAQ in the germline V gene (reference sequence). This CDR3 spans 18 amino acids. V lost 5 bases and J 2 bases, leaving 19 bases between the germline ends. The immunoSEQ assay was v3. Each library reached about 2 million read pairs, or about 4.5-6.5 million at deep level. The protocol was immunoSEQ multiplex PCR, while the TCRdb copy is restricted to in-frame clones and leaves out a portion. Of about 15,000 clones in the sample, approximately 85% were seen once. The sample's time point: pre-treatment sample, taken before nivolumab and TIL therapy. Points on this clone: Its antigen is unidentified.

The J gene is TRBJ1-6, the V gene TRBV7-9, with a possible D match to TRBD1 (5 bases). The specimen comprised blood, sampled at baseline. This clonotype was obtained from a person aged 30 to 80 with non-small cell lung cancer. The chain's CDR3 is CASSLSGWRDPYNSPLHF. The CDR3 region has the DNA TGTGCCAGCAGCCTTTCGGGGTGGAGGGACCCCTATAATTCACCCCTCCACTTT.